The 32 T cell receptor beta chains below all came from one sample that was sequenced in a study of graft-versus-host responses after intestinal transplantation. TCRdb's copy holds only in-frame clones and misses some; the assay was immunoSEQ multiplex PCR. The sample consists of some 85,000 clones, more than 75% of them appearing once. No antigen has been assigned to these receptors. Sequencing was performed on unstimulated CD8+ T cells sorted from spleen or lymph node cells, taken before transplant. These receptors were obtained from a human donor who was the organ donor for an intestinal transplant.

This clone was seen a handful of times. The V call is TRBV7-9, the J call TRBJ2-7; D possibly corresponds to TRBD2 (5 bases). The germline V and J ends were trimmed by 10 bases and 7 bases, with 14 bases remaining between them. Germline V gives CDR1 SEHNR, CDR2 FQNEAQ (reference sequence). CDR3 length: 11 amino acids. CDR3 protein: CATGVGWEQYF. In DNA, the CDR3 is TGTGCCACCGGGGTTGGGTGGGAGCAGTACTTC.

The chain uses TRBV27 and TRBJ2-3; 8 bases fit TRBD1. In germline, CDR1 is MNHEY, CDR2 SMNVEV (reference sequence). The V segment lost 3 bases and the J segment 9 bases; nucleotides outside the gene matches: 2. There are 12 residues in the CDR3. The CDR3 sequence: CASSFGQGTQYF. The CDR3 nucleotides read TGTGCCAGCAGTTTCGGACAGGGCACGCAGTATTTT.

Comment on this clone: A junction end diverges from the germline sequence, so it may reflect a read error. The V gene is TRBV7-8, the J gene TRBJ1-2; TRBD1 matches at 8 bases. Germline CDR1 SGHVS, CDR2 FQNEAQ. The CDR3 is 17 amino acids. This CDR3 reads CVSSLSQGAGANYGYTF. Written as DNA, the CDR3 is TGTGTCAGCAGCTTAAGTCAGGGGGCCGGCGCTAACTATGGCTACACCTTC.

The V and J genes are TRBV5-6 and TRBJ2-7; 8 bases align to TRBD1. CDR1 and CDR2 from the germline V gene are SGHDT and YYEEEE. V was pared by 3 bases and J by 3 bases, with 8 bases of the junction left unmatched. This CDR3 comprises 15 residues. For the CDR3, the DNA is TGTGCCAGCAGCTCGCGGACAGGGTGGGTCTACGAGCAGTACTTC. Translation: CASSSRTGWVYEQYF. Using reference TRBV5-6 and TRBJ2-7 for the parts outside the CDR3, the full variable domain is DAGVTQSPTHLIKTRGQQVTLRCSPKSGHDTVSWYQQALGQGPQFIFQYYEEEERQRGNFPDRFSGHQFPNYSSELNVNALLLGDSALYLCASSSRTGWVYEQYFGPGTRLTVT.

This chain connects TRBV5-5 to TRBJ1-4, with no clear D. The CDR3 loop spans 11 amino acids. V lost 4 bases, J lost 8 bases, and 6 bases lay in between. The germline gives CDR1 SGHKS, CDR2 YYEKEE (reference sequence). The CDR3 loop reads CASSPGEKLFF. CDR3 sequence (DNA): TGTGCCAGCAGCCCGGGGGAAAAACTGTTTTTT.

Within the sample, this clone is medium-sized. This rearrangement joins TRBV9 to TRBJ1-2, with D perhaps TRBD1 (5 bases). V shed 2 bases and J shed 4 bases, with 18 bases lying between them. Germline V gene lookup returns CDR1 SGDLS and CDR2 YYNGEE. This CDR3 is built from 16 residues. The CDR3 loop reads CASSVRQTDTLYGYTF. The CDR3 nucleotides are TGTGCCAGCAGCGTTCGACAGACGGATACCCTCTATGGCTACACCTTC.

The J gene is TRBJ2-7, the V gene TRBV7-9; D is perhaps TRBD1 or TRBD2 (5 bases each). CDR1 SEHNR and CDR2 FQNEAQ come from the germline V gene (reference sequence). Trimming took off 4 bases at V and 2 bases at J, with 12 bases between the two ends. The CDR3 totals 14 residues. The CDR3: CASSSNGAPYEQYF. CDR3 nucleotides: TGTGCCAGCAGCTCCAACGGGGCACCCTACGAGCAGTACTTC. The full variable domain, with the rest looked up from reference TRBV7-9 and TRBJ2-7, is DTGVSQNPRHKITKRGQNVTFRCDPISEHNRLYWYRQTLGQGPEFLTYFQNEAQLEKSRLLSDRFSAERPKGSFSTLEIQRTEQGDSAMYLCASSSNGAPYEQYFGPGTRLTVT.

This chain uses TRBV25-1 with TRBJ1-1; D gene ambiguous. Germline CDR1 MGHDK, CDR2 SYGVNS. This CDR3 is built from 12 residues. Trimming removed 4 bases at V and 10 bases at J, with 13 bases between. CDR3 coding DNA: TGTGCCAGCAGTGGGGCAACGGTTACAGCTTTCTTT. It is translated as CASSGATVTAFF.

The V call is TRBV2, the J call TRBJ2-7; D uncertain. Trimming pared 2 bases from V and 4 bases from J, leaving 6 bases between. Germline CDR1 and CDR2: SNHLY and FYNNEI. The CDR3 consists of 12 residues. CDR3 nucleotide sequence: TGTGCCAGCAGTGAAAATGCATACGAGCAGTACTTC. As protein: CASSENAYEQYF.

The gene calls are TRBV5-1 and TRBJ2-7, with 9 bases aligning to TRBD1. From germline, CDR1 is SGHRS and CDR2 YFSETQ. The CDR3 runs 14 residues. V lost 6 bases, J lost 0 bases, and 4 bases stayed unmatched. CDR3 loop: CASTWTGDSYEQYF. The CDR3 region has the DNA TGCGCCAGCACCTGGACAGGGGACTCCTACGAGCAGTACTTC.

The chain joins TRBV6-5 to TRBJ1-2, with a weak D call TRBD1 (6 bases). This CDR3 contains 12 residues. Trimming took off 8 bases at V and 7 bases at J, with 14 bases between the two ends. Germline assignment: CDR1 MNHEY and CDR2 SVGAGI. CDR3 region: CASYREGPGYTF. DNA of the CDR3: TGTGCCAGCTACAGGGAGGGGCCTGGCTACACCTTC.

The V gene is TRBV5-1, the J gene TRBJ2-7; TRBD2 matches at 8 bases. Germline CDR1 reads SGHRS; CDR2 reads YFSETQ. The junction had 15 bases not matched to a gene; V was cut back by 4 bases and J by 3 bases. CDR3 length: 17 residues. The CDR3, as DNA: TGCGCCAGCAGCCCGGGATGGACGGGACTAGGAGGCTACGAGCAGTACTTC. Its translation is CASSPGWTGLGGYEQYF.

CDR3 region: CASSAQGQAEKLFF. CDR3 DNA: TGTGCCAGTAGCGCCCAGGGACAGGCGGAAAAACTGTTTTTT. V is TRBV19 and J is TRBJ1-4; TRBD1 matches at 8 bases. The CDR3 has 14 residues. Germline-derived CDR1 and CDR2 are LNHDA and SQIVND (reference sequence). Trimming at V came to 6 bases and at J to 8 bases, leaving 8 bases not matched to a gene.

This sequence joins TRBV6-5 and TRBJ2-5; D unclear. The length of the CDR3 is 14 residues. Trimming removed 7 bases from V and 3 bases from J, with 15 bases in between. The germline V gene has CDR1 MNHEY and CDR2 SVGAGI. CDR3 sequence: CASTHSHGEETQYF. For the CDR3, the DNA is TGTGCCAGCACCCACTCCCACGGTGAAGAGACCCAGTACTTC.

V usage is TRBV5-1 and J usage is TRBJ1-4; 7 bases fit TRBD1. The germline gives CDR1 SGHRS, CDR2 YFSETQ. CDR3 length: 19 amino acids. The V gene end was trimmed by 3 bases and the J gene end by 2 bases; junction bases not matched to a gene: 16. CDR3 bases: TGCGCCAGCAGCTGGGGAAAGGGCAGGGGGATTCGGACTAATGAAAAACTGTTTTTT. It specifies CASSWGKGRGIRTNEKLFF.

This sequence joins TRBV9 and TRBJ1-4; no reliable D call. V lost 4 bases and J 6 bases, leaving 13 bases between the germline ends. This CDR3 comprises 14 residues. Looked up from germline, CDR1 is SGDLS and CDR2 is YYNGEE. CDR3 nucleotide sequence: TGTGCCAGCAGCCCCTCCGCATTGGATGAAAAACTGTTTTTT. It encodes CASSPSALDEKLFF.

This chain uses TRBV7-9 with TRBJ2-2; D is unresolved. Germline CDR1 and CDR2: SEHNR and FQNEAQ (reference sequence). Trimming removed 5 bases at V and 2 bases at J, with 6 bases between. CDR3 length equals 13 residues. CDR3 coding DNA: TGTGCCAGCAGCCCCTACAACACCGGGGAGCTGTTTTTT. Translating it yields CASSPYNTGELFF.

The table lists this clone with a count of one. The V and J genes are TRBV7-2 and TRBJ2-7; no reliable D call. This CDR3 has 12 amino acids. Germline-derived CDR1 and CDR2 are SGHTA and FQGNSA. Trimming removed 7 bases at V and 3 bases at J, with 10 bases between. The CDR3 region has the DNA TGTGCCAGCATGAAGGGTAGCTACGAGCAGTACTTC. This gives the protein CASMKGSYEQYF.

V gene TRBV6-6 combines with J gene TRBJ1-5, with D perhaps TRBD1 (5 bases). The germline V gene encodes CDR1 MNHNY and CDR2 SVGAGI (reference sequence). The V end lost 2 bases, the J end lost 3 bases, and 14 bases lay between the germline ends. The CDR3 runs 16 residues. The CDR3 reads CASSYTAGADNQPQHF. The CDR3 nucleotides read TGTGCCAGCAGTTACACCGCTGGGGCGGACAATCAGCCCCAGCATTTT.

This chain links TRBV4-2 with TRBJ1-1; tentative D call: TRBD1 (5 bases). The ends were cut back, 1 base at V and 4 bases at J, with 19 bases in the middle. The CDR3 has 17 residues. Germline CDR1 reads LGHNA; CDR2 reads YNFKEQ. The DNA for the CDR3 is TGTGCCAGCAGCCAAGTACCGCAGGGCCCATGGGGCACTGAAGCTTTCTTT. It encodes CASSQVPQGPWGTEAFF.

On this clone: One end of the junction varies from germline; a read error may be responsible. The chain is built from TRBV28 and TRBJ2-5; TRBD2 matches at 11 bases. CDR3 length: 16 residues. In germline, CDR1 is MDHEN, CDR2 SYDVKM. The CDR3 coding sequence is TGTGCCAGCAGTCAGACTAGCGGGGTAACCCAAGAGAGCCAGTACTTC. Encoded protein: CASSQTSGVTQESQYF.

The chain is built from TRBV27 and TRBJ1-5, with a possible D match to TRBD1 (5 bases). This CDR3 spans 13 amino acids. Trimming shortened V by 5 bases and J by 9 bases, and 14 bases separated the two germline ends. In germline, CDR1 is MNHEY, CDR2 SMNVEV (reference sequence). CDR3 DNA sequence: TGTGCCAGCAGTCTAGCGGGGCGAGGGCCCCAGCATTTT. Residues: CASSLAGRGPQHF.

V usage is TRBV9 and J usage is TRBJ2-3; TRBD2 matches at 8 bases. The germline CDR1 and CDR2 sequences are SGDLS and YYNGEE. This CDR3 contains 15 residues. Trimming cost V 3 bases and J 3 bases; bases outside gene matches: 6. The CDR3 coding sequence is TGTGCCAGCAGCGACGGGGGGGGGCTAACAGATACGCAGTATTTT. Encoded protein: CASSDGGGLTDTQYF. Drawing the rest from reference TRBV9 and TRBJ2-3, the complete variable domain is DSGVTQTPKHLITATGQRVTLRCSPRSGDLSVYWYQQSLDQGLQFLIQYYNGEERAKGNILERFSAQQFPDLHSELNLSSLELGDSALYFCASSDGGGLTDTQYFGPGTRLTVL.

This rearrangement joins TRBV10-3 to TRBJ2-6; D is unresolved. The CDR3 is made up of 17 amino acids. The V gene's germline CDR1 is ENHRY and CDR2 SYGVKD. V lost 5 bases and J 0 bases, leaving 14 bases between the germline ends. CDR3 sequence reads: CAISSDICHSGANVLTF. The CDR3 DNA sequence: TGTGCCATCAGTTCCGACATATGCCACTCTGGGGCCAACGTCCTGACTTTC.

This chain uses TRBV11-2 with TRBJ2-1; 9 positions match TRBD1. CDR1 is SGHAT and CDR2 is FQNNGV in the germline V gene. The CDR3 extends over 14 amino acids. V was clipped by 5 bases and J by 7 bases; unmatched bases: 6. CDR3 residues: CASSLGQGLNEQFF. CDR3 DNA sequence: TGTGCCAGCAGCCTCGGACAGGGGTTGAATGAGCAGTTCTTC.

V and J are TRBV19 and TRBJ2-1; D possibly matches TRBD1 or TRBD2 (5 bases each). Germline values: CDR1 LNHDA, CDR2 SQIVND (reference sequence). The CDR3 loop spans 15 amino acids. V lost 6 bases, J lost 6 bases, and 18 bases lay in between. The CDR3 is CASRLSGTGINEQFF. The CDR3 DNA reads TGTGCCAGTAGACTTTCCGGGACGGGGATCAATGAGCAGTTCTTC.

This chain uses TRBV5-4 with TRBJ1-5; TRBD1 might be the D (5 bases). CDR3 length equals 17 residues. V gave up 2 bases and J gave up 2 bases, with 17 bases separating them. Germline values: CDR1 SGHNT, CDR2 YYREEE (reference sequence). The CDR3 is CASSLIPAGQGNQPQHF. CDR3 DNA sequence: TGTGCCAGCAGCTTAATACCGGCGGGGCAGGGCAATCAGCCCCAGCATTTT.

The chain is built from TRBV13 and TRBJ1-1, with TRBD1 as a possible D gene (6 bases). Trimming removed 5 bases at V and 6 bases at J, with 16 bases between. This CDR3 has 14 residues. Germline values: CDR1 PRHDT, CDR2 FYEKMQ (reference sequence). Here the CDR3 reads CASSEETGIPEAFF. The DNA of the CDR3 is TGTGCCAGCAGCGAGGAAACAGGGATCCCTGAAGCTTTCTTT. Variable domain in full (rest from reference TRBV13 and TRBJ1-1): AAGVIQSPRHLIKEKRETATLKCYPIPRHDTVYWYQQGPGQDPQFLISFYEKMQSDKGSIPDRFSAQQFSDYHSELNMSSLELGDSALYFCASSEETGIPEAFFGQGTRLTVV.

This clone was observed a few times. This chain joins TRBV6-1 and TRBJ2-2; TRBD1 or TRBD2 may be the D gene (5 bases each). The length of the CDR3 is 15 residues. CDR1 and CDR2 from the germline V gene are MNHNS and SASEGT. Deletions cut 0 bases from V and 8 bases from J, with 13 bases between. The CDR3 nucleotides read TGTGCCAGCAGTGAAGCGTTGGGGACCCCGGGGGAGCTGTTTTTT. Its translation: CASSEALGTPGELFF.

This chain uses TRBV7-8 with TRBJ1-5; no definite D call. V was pared by 6 bases and J by 1 base, with 10 bases between. In germline, CDR1 is SGHVS, CDR2 FQNEAQ. The CDR3 consists of 14 residues. This CDR3 reads CASRSGVSNQPQHF. CDR3 DNA sequence: TGTGCCAGCAGGTCTGGAGTGAGCAATCAGCCCCAGCATTTT.

The chain is built from TRBV9 and TRBJ2-5; D is unresolved. The CDR3 contains 13 residues. Germline loops: CDR1 SGDLS, CDR2 YYNGEE. V was cut by 2 bases and J by 1 base, with 6 bases left in between. The chain's CDR3 is CASSVWPQETQYF. CDR3 coding DNA: TGTGCCAGCAGCGTGTGGCCCCAAGAGACCCAGTACTTC.

This clone showed up just a few times. The gene calls are TRBV4-1 and TRBJ1-2, with no clear D. V was pared by 4 bases and J by 2 bases, with 14 bases between. CDR3 size: 15 residues. CDR1 and CDR2 from the germline V gene are MGHRA and YSYEKL. The CDR3 coding sequence is TGCGCCAGCAGCCCGGCCCAAAAGGGAAACTATGGCTACACCTTC. The encoded protein is CASSPAQKGNYGYTF.